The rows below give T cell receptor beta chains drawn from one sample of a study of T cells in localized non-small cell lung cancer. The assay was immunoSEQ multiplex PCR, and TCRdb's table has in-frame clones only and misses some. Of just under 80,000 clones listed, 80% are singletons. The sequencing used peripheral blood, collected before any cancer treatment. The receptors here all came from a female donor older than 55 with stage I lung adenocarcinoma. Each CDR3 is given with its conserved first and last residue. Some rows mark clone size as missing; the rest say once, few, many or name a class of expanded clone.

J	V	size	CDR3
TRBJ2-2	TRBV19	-	CASSSSGVTGELFF
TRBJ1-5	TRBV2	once	CASSERQGGSSNQPQHF
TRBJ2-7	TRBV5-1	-	CASSPNRLAGNSDEQYF
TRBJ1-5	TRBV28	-	CASSPSPRTGGNQPQHF
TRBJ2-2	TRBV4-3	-	CASSLLAGGPGELFF
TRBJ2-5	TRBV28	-	CASSRTGGRETQYF
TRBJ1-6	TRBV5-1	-	CASSLDVQGRAYNSPLHF
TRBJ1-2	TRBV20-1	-	CSADPGYGYTF
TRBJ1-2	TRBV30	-	CAWSTGTGVVYGYTF
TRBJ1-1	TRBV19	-	CASSPGLNTEAFF
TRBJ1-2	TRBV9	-	CASTPSRTGYGYTF
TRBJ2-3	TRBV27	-	CASSFLGFVGTDTQYF
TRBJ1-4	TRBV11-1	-	CASSSGQGEKLFF
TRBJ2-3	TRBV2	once	CASNRRDIDTQYF
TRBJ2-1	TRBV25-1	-	CATGDTGAVNEQFF
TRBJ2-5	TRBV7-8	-	CASSRTQPPTGLVETQYF
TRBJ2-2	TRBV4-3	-	CASSQDVSLTSLTGELFF
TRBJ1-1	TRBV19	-	CASSLSLKTEAFF
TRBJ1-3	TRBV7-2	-	CASSPGLIGNTIYF
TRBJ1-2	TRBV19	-	CASSRSSNYGYTF
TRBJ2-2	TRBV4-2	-	CASSQDLTSGSRGELFF
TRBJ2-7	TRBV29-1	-	CSAVSTYEQYF
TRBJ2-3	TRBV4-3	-	CASSQDWAVTQYF
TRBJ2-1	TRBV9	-	CASSVGRGSYNEQFF
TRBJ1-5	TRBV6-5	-	CASSRLGQPQHF
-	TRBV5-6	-	CASSPEVPMGEQYF
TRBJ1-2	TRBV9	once	CASSAPGYGYTF
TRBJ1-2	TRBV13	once	CASSLVGANYGYTF
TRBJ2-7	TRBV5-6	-	CASSLGAGLAYEQYF
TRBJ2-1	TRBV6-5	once	CASNGGVTNEQFF
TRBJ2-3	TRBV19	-	CASSPWAVLGTDTQYF
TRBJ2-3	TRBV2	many	CASSEHSISTDTQYF
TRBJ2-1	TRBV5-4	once	CASSHSGTRAYNEQFF
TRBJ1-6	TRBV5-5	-	CASSLEGNSPLHF
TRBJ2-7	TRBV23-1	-	CASSQSGVSGRNYEQYF
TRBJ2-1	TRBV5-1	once	CASSITGGHNEQFF
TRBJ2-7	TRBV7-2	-	CASSTRGEQYF
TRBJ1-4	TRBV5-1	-	CASSPGGLAPRIGEKLFF
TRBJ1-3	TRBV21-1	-	CASERENTIYF